The present entry profiles one TCR beta chain with its context. Data came from immunoSEQ multiplex PCR; TCRdb stores just in-frame clones and leaves some out. The table lists 200,000 to 250,000 clones, roughly 90% of them singletons. The data stem from a study of blood T cell repertoires in COVID-19. Study background: The origin of the acute and convalescent COVID-19 samples was the United States, Italy and Spain. PBMCs, B-cell-depleted T cells, or T cells provided the cDNA or gDNA that made up the material.

V was clipped by 5 bases and J by 8 bases, with 7 bases between them. This CDR3 has 11 residues. Cohorts were based on clinical histories the participants reported. The TCR comes from a woman aged 35 to 49 with acute COVID-19. The chain is built from TRBV12-3 or TRBV12-4 and TRBJ2-1, with unresolved D. The sample comprised PBMCs or T cells enriched from blood (not recorded which). CDR3 residues: CASSIPYEQFF. As DNA, the CDR3 is TGTGCCAGCAGTATTCCTTATGAGCAGTTCTTC.